The 29 T cell receptor beta chains listed next were all sequenced from one sample in a study of shared clonotypes between healthy human individuals. Profiled with immunoSEQ multiplex PCR; TCRdb holds only in-frame clones, not every one. The sample carries some 2,400,000 clones, 90% to 96% recorded once. The sequenced sample consisted of naive CD4+ T cells sorted from blood. Subset specified: CD45RA+ positively selected. The receptor set was obtained from a man younger than 30 in good health.

The chain recombines TRBV5-1 with TRBJ2-5, with D possibly being TRBD2 (6 bases). Between the trimmed V and J ends, which lost 7 bases and 5 bases, there was a span of 21 bases. This CDR3 is 15 amino acids long. The germline V gene encodes CDR1 SGHRS and CDR2 YFSETQ. This CDR3 is CASAVNGGGEETQYF. The DNA for the CDR3 is TGCGCCAGCGCTGTTAACGGAGGAGGGGAGGAGACCCAGTACTTC.

The rearrangement joins TRBV30 to TRBJ1-5; D is undetermined. The germline gives CDR1 GTSNPN, CDR2 SVGIG (reference sequence). CDR3 length equals 19 residues. V gave up 3 bases and J gave up 1 base, with 25 bases separating them. CDR3 nucleotides: TGTGCCTGGAGCCTACACCCCTCGGGCTTTGGTCAAAGCAATCAGCCCCAGCATTTT. This encodes CAWSLHPSGFGQSNQPQHF.

Of note for this clone: The sample carries other DNA sequences with the same CDR3. V is TRBV5-1 and J is TRBJ2-3; 7 bases line up with TRBD1. Trimming cost V 3 bases and J 3 bases; bases outside gene matches: 4. From germline, CDR1 is SGHRS and CDR2 YFSETQ. The CDR3 runs to 14 residues. The CDR3: CASSSGTVTDTQYF. CDR3 nucleotide sequence: TGCGCCAGCAGCTCCGGGACAGTTACAGATACGCAGTATTTT.

For this clone: The same CDR3 arises from other DNA sequences in this sample as well. CDR3 bases: TGCGCCAGCAGCTTGGGAGGGACCGCAGCCTACGAGCAGTACTTC. This encodes CASSLGGTAAYEQYF. The rearrangement uses TRBV5-1 and TRBJ2-7; the D gene could be TRBD1 or TRBD2 (5 bases each). The length of the CDR3 is 15 residues. V was shortened by 0 bases and J by 2 bases, with 12 bases between the two germline ends. The V gene's germline CDR1 is SGHRS and CDR2 YFSETQ.

The CDR3 DNA follows: TGTGCCAGCAGTGAGAGACTTAGCACAGATACGCAGTATTTT. Its protein is CASSERLSTDTQYF. The chain joins TRBV2 to TRBJ2-3, with D unresolved. Trimming stripped 3 bases from V and 0 bases from J, with 7 bases between. CDR3 length equals 14 residues. The V gene's germline CDR1 is SNHLY and CDR2 FYNNEI.

This clone has a handful of counts. The rearrangement links TRBV30 to TRBJ1-1; tentatively, D is TRBD1 (6 bases). Germline CDR1 is GTSNPN and CDR2 is SVGIG (reference sequence). V lost 4 bases to trimming and J lost 2 bases, with 11 bases between them. The CDR3 totals 13 residues. CDR3: CAWNGQSNTEAFF. The CDR3 DNA follows: TGTGCCTGGAACGGACAGTCTAACACTGAAGCTTTCTTT.

This clone has just one count. V is TRBV19 and J is TRBJ1-1; D unresolved. CDR1 and CDR2 (germline): LNHDA, SQIVND (reference sequence). The ends were cut back, 5 bases at V and 1 base at J, with 14 bases in the middle. CDR3 length equals 15 residues. In nucleotides, the CDR3 is TGTGCCAGTAGTGCCCAAATAGTGGGGAACACTGAAGCTTTCTTT. It yields the protein CASSAQIVGNTEAFF.

This sequence joins TRBV5-4 and TRBJ1-1; 7 bases are a match to TRBD1. The CDR3 contains 14 residues. Germline assignment: CDR1 SGHNT and CDR2 YYREEE (reference sequence). J was trimmed by 1 base and V by 3 bases; bases with no gene match: 3. CDR3 nucleotides: TGTGCCAGCAGCTGGGGACAGACGAACACTGAAGCTTTCTTT. This codes for CASSWGQTNTEAFF.

V is TRBV27 and J is TRBJ1-3, with D maybe TRBD1 (6 bases). Germline CDR1 and CDR2: MNHEY and SMNVEV (reference sequence). CDR3 length equals 15 residues. V was shortened by 5 bases and J by 7 bases, with 18 bases between the two germline ends. CDR3 nucleotides: TGTGCCAGCAGTCCCATAAGGGACATTCGGAACACCATATATTTT. Translation: CASSPIRDIRNTIYF.

The chain uses TRBV5-4 and TRBJ1-1, with 10 bases matching TRBD1. This CDR3 has 14 residues. CDR1 is SGHNT and CDR2 is YYREEE in the germline V gene (reference sequence). V was clipped by 5 bases and J by 1 base; unmatched bases: 2. CDR3 in amino acids: CASSRTGGNTEAFF. CDR3 in DNA: TGTGCCAGCAGTCGGACAGGGGGGAACACTGAAGCTTTCTTT.

The gene calls are TRBV30 and TRBJ2-3; D is possibly TRBD2 (5 bases). V lost 5 bases, J lost 1 base, and 16 bases lay in between. Germline-derived CDR1 and CDR2 are GTSNPN and SVGIG (reference sequence). The CDR3 runs to 15 residues. Here the CDR3 reads CAWSFAGRGTDTQYF. CDR3 DNA sequence: TGTGCCTGGTCCTTTGCGGGCCGAGGCACAGATACGCAGTATTTT.

The rearrangement uses TRBV6-5 and TRBJ1-1; D is unclear. CDR1 is MNHEY and CDR2 is SVGAGI in the germline V gene. V was trimmed by 5 bases and J by 0 bases, leaving 7 bases between them. The CDR3 totals 13 residues. The CDR3 here is CASSQNLNTEAFF. The DNA of the CDR3 is TGTGCCAGCAGTCAAAACCTGAACACTGAAGCTTTCTTT.

This clone was observed once. The rearrangement links TRBV11-2 to TRBJ2-7; D is unresolved. Germline loops: CDR1 SGHAT, CDR2 FQNNGV. Between the trimmed V and J ends, which lost 1 base and 2 bases, there was a span of 6 bases. The CDR3 length is 13 residues. CDR3 sequence reads: CASSLAPTYEQYF. For the CDR3, the DNA is TGTGCCAGCAGCTTAGCTCCGACCTACGAGCAGTACTTC.

About this clone: Its ends do not fully match the called genes, so a read error is possible. The chain joins TRBV5-1 to TRBJ2-5; possibly TRBD2 for D (6 bases). This CDR3 comprises 13 residues. The germline gives CDR1 SGHRS, CDR2 YFSETQ. This CDR3 is CASTLGGLKTQYF. In DNA form, the CDR3 reads TGCGCCAGCACCTTGGGGGGTCTGAAGACCCAGTACTTC. The full variable domain, rest sourced from reference TRBV5-1 and TRBJ2-5, is KAGVTQTPRYLIKTRGQQVTLSCSPISGHRSVSWYQQTPGQGLQFLFEYFSETQRNKGNFPGRFSGRQFSNSRSEMNVSTLELGDSALYLCASTLGGLKTQYFGPGTRLLVL.

Note on this clone: Other DNA variants within this sample encode the same CDR3. The chain is built from TRBV30 and TRBJ2-3; D is unresolved. The CDR3 contains 11 residues. Germline CDR1 GTSNPN, CDR2 SVGIG (reference sequence). Trimming stripped 3 bases from V and 4 bases from J, with 5 bases between. The DNA for the CDR3 is TGTGCCTGGAGCACGTCAGATACGCAGTATTTT. Translating it yields CAWSTSDTQYF.

The J gene is TRBJ1-3, the V gene TRBV19; D unclear. The CDR3 has 15 residues. V was pared by 6 bases and J by 0 bases, with 12 bases between. Germline V gene lookup returns CDR1 LNHDA and CDR2 SQIVND (reference sequence). CDR3 sequence (DNA): TGTGCCAGTAGGCGATCAGGATCCTCTGGAAACACCATATATTTT. It is translated as CASRRSGSSGNTIYF.

The chain combines TRBV6-6 with TRBJ2-2; D gene ambiguous. The CDR3 extends over 13 amino acids. The ends were cut back, 7 bases at V and 6 bases at J, with 12 bases in the middle. Germline V gives CDR1 MNHNY, CDR2 SVGAGI (reference sequence). This CDR3 is CASNPIWAGELFF. The CDR3, as DNA: TGTGCCAGCAATCCCATCTGGGCCGGGGAGCTGTTTTTT.

On this clone itself: The same CDR3 is also encoded by other DNA sequences in this sample. The CDR3 DNA sequence: TGTGCCAGCAGTTACCGGGACGGGAACACTGAAGCTTTCTTT. Amino acid sequence: CASSYRDGNTEAFF. The genes are TRBV6-6 and TRBJ1-1; maybe TRBD1 (5 bases). The CDR3 sequence is 14 residues long. Between the trimmed V and J ends, which lost 2 bases and 1 base, there was a span of 8 bases. The germline V gene has CDR1 MNHNY and CDR2 SVGAGI (reference sequence).

J is TRBJ1-6 and V is TRBV5-1; D is uncertain. Deletions cut 0 bases from V and 8 bases from J, with 9 bases between. The CDR3 consists of 14 residues. Germline assignment: CDR1 SGHRS and CDR2 YFSETQ. The CDR3 DNA sequence: TGCGCCAGCAGCTTGGTGAGTCGTGATTCACCCCTCCACTTT. Translation gives CASSLVSRDSPLHF.

The chain employs TRBV12-5 and TRBJ2-2; the match to TRBD2 covers 14 bases. There are 20 residues in the CDR3. In germline, CDR1 is LGHNT, CDR2 FRNRAP. V was pared by 4 bases and J by 4 bases, with 14 bases of the junction left unmatched. The CDR3 protein is CASGSLPATSGGVSTGELFF. CDR3 sequence (DNA): TGTGCTAGTGGTTCCCTCCCCGCGACTAGCGGGGGGGTTAGCACCGGGGAGCTGTTTTTT.

This clone appeared a single time. The chain joins TRBV10-3 to TRBJ1-2, with D maybe TRBD1 (5 bases). V lost 3 bases and J 4 bases, leaving 15 bases between the germline ends. This CDR3 is built from 15 residues. Germline V gene sequence: CDR1 ENHRY, CDR2 SYGVKD. The DNA of the CDR3 is TGTGCCATCAGTGATAACACGGACACGTCCTATGGCTACACCTTC. Protein product: CAISDNTDTSYGYTF.

The chain combines TRBV6-4 with TRBJ1-6; D possibly corresponds to TRBD1 (6 bases). The germline V gene has CDR1 MRHNA and CDR2 SNTAGT. V was trimmed by 3 bases and J by 14 bases, leaving 17 bases between them. The CDR3 contains 14 residues. CDR3 nucleotide sequence: TGTGCCAGCAGTGAGCCAACGGACAAGGGGGCCCTCCACTTT. Encoded protein: CASSEPTDKGALHF.

J is TRBJ1-1 and V is TRBV25-1; D not certain. Trimming left V 4 bases short and J 1 base short, with 10 bases between. Germline V lookup: CDR1 MGHDK, CDR2 SYGVNS. This CDR3 region has 14 residues. Here the CDR3 reads CASSGLTRNTEAFF. The DNA for the CDR3 is TGTGCCAGCAGTGGGCTGACGAGGAACACTGAAGCTTTCTTT.

This clone was seen only once. The DNA of the CDR3 is TGCAGCGTTGTTACGGGTAGACCAGATACGCAGTATTTT. Translation: CSVVTGRPDTQYF. The V gene is TRBV29-1, the J gene TRBJ2-3; no reliable D call. The V end was cut by 4 bases, the J end by 4 bases, with 12 bases between. Germline V CDR1 and CDR2: SQVTM, ANQGSEA. The CDR3 loop spans 13 amino acids.

The CDR3 region is CASRPDANYGYTF. In DNA form, the CDR3 reads TGTGCCAGCAGGCCCGATGCTAACTATGGCTACACCTTC. The chain combines TRBV25-1 with TRBJ1-2; D is ambiguous. This CDR3 contains 13 residues. V gave up 6 bases and J gave up 0 bases, with 8 bases separating them. CDR1 is MGHDK, CDR2 SYGVNS, per germline.

The V and J genes are TRBV5-8 and TRBJ1-1, with D hard to call. The V end was cut by 5 bases, the J end by 7 bases, with 12 bases between. This CDR3 has 12 residues. Germline-derived CDR1 and CDR2 are SGHTS and YDEGEE. CDR3 protein: CASRRQENEAFF. The CDR3 DNA reads TGTGCCAGCAGACGGCAGGAGAATGAAGCTTTCTTT. Variable domain in full (rest from reference TRBV5-8 and TRBJ1-1): EAGVTQSPTHLIKTRGQQATLRCSPISGHTSVYWYQQALGLGLQFLLWYDEGEERNRGNFPPRFSGRQFPNYSSELNVNALELEDSALYLCASRRQENEAFFGQGTRLTVV.

The chain joins TRBV9 to TRBJ2-7, with TRBD2 matching 8 bases. Germline V CDR1 and CDR2: SGDLS, YYNGEE. Trimming cost V 0 bases and J 2 bases; bases outside gene matches: 13. This CDR3 has 18 amino acids. The CDR3 DNA is TGTGCCAGCAGCGTAGGAGGAGGCGGCGGGGGGATCGCCTACGAGCAGTACTTC. Amino acids: CASSVGGGGGGIAYEQYF.

The CDR3 is CASSLEPVKHYGYTF. CDR3 coding DNA: TGCGCCAGCAGCTTGGAGCCAGTCAAGCACTATGGCTACACCTTC. The rearrangement joins TRBV5-1 to TRBJ1-2; D call uncertain. Trimming pared 0 bases from V and 3 bases from J, leaving 12 bases between. CDR1 is SGHRS and CDR2 is YFSETQ in the germline V gene. CDR3 size: 15 residues.

The chain carries TRBV2 and TRBJ1-1; D is possibly TRBD1 (5 bases). There are 14 residues in the CDR3. Germline V gives CDR1 SNHLY, CDR2 FYNNEI. V was clipped by 4 bases and J by 1 base, with 10 bases between them. CDR3 amino acids: CASSGRGGNTEAFF. The CDR3 DNA is TGTGCCAGCAGTGGTCGGGGGGGGAACACTGAAGCTTTCTTT.